This TCR beta chain was recovered during a study of cytomegalovirus exposure and HLA in healthy donors. Study background: Around 85 million unique TCR sequences came from HLA-typed donors in an early release.

V shed 3 bases and J 5 bases; nucleotides not matched to a gene: 4. Germline CDR1 reads MRHNA; CDR2 reads SNTAGT. The CDR3 length is 15 residues. General observations from the study: Earlier analysis found most TCR beta V segments productive about 87% or about 30% of the time.

PCR was performed using 60 Vbeta and 13 Jbeta primers. Method: immunoSEQ multiplex PCR; TCRdb's copy keeps in-frame clones and lacks some. The sample lists 150,000 to 200,000 clones, more than 65% occurring once. Remarks on this clone: The antigen remains unidentified.

The J gene is TRBJ1-6, the V gene TRBV6-4, with TRBD1 matching over 7 bases. What was sequenced was PBMCs. The TCR originated in a man between 18 and 29 years old in good health and CMV-seropositive. DNA for the CDR3: TGTGCCAGCAGTGAAGGGACAGAAAATAATTCACCCCTCCACTTT. This gives the protein CASSEGTENNSPLHF.